Detailed here is one T cell receptor beta chain. Sequencing was performed with immunoSEQ multiplex PCR; in TCRdb, only in-frame clones are kept and a portion is missing. In the table there are 75,000 to 90,000 clones, 70% to 90% of which are singletons. This sample stems from a study of T cell responses to AZD1222 COVID-19 vaccine. Material: peripheral blood, obtained 28 days after the second AZD1222 dose. The sequence was obtained from an adult who received the AZD1222 COVID-19 vaccine.

The CDR3 loop reads CATSESGQGARTEAFF. The CDR3 DNA sequence: TGTGCCACCAGTGAATCAGGACAGGGGGCGCGAACTGAAGCTTTCTTT. V and J are TRBV24-1 and TRBJ1-1; 11 nucleotides match TRBD1. Germline CDR1 and CDR2: KGHDR and SFDVKD. With V trimmed by 4 bases and J by 5 bases, 8 bases remained unmatched. The CDR3 is made up of 16 amino acids.